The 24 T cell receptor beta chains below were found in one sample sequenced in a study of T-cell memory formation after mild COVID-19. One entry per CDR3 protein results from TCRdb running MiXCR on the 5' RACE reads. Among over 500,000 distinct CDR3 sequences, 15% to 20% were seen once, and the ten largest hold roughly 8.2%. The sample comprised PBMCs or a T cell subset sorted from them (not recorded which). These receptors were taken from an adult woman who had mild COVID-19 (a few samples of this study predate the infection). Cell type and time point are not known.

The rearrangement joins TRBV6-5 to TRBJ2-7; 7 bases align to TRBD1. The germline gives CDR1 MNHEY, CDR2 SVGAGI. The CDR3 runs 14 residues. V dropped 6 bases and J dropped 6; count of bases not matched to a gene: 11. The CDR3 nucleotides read TGTGCCAGCAGACTTTATCTCACAGGGGTCGAGCAGTACTTC. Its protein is CASRLYLTGVEQYF.

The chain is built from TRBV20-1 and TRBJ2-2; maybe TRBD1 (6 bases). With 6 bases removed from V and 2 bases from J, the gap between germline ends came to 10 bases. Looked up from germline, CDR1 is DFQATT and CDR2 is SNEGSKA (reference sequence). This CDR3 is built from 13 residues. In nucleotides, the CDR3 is TGCAGTGCCCCCAGGGGAAACACCGGGGAGCTGTTTTTT. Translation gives CSAPRGNTGELFF.

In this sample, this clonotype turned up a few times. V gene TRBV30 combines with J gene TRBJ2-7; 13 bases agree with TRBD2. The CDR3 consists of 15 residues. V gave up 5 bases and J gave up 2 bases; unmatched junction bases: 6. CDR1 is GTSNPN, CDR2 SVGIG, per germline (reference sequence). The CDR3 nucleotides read TGTGCCTGGGAACCGGGACTAGCGGGGCCCTACGAGCAGTACTTC. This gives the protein CAWEPGLAGPYEQYF.

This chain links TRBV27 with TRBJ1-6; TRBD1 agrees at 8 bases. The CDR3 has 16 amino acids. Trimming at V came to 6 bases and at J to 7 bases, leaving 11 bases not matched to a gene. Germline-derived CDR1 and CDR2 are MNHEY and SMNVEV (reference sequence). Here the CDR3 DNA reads TGTGCCAGCAGGACCACCCGGACAGGGCTGAATTCACCCCTCCACTTT. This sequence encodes CASRTTRTGLNSPLHF.

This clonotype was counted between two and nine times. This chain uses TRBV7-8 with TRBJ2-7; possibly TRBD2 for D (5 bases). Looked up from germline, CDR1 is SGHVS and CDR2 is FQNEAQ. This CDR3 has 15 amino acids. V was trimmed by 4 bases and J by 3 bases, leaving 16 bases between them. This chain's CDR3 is CASSSPPTTNYEQYF. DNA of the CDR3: TGTGCCAGCAGCTCTCCACCGACTACCAACTACGAGCAGTACTTC.

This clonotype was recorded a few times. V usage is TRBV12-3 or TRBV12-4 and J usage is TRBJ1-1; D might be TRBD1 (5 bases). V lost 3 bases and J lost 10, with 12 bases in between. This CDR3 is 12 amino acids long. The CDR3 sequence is CASSFEPGPAFF. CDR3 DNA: TGTGCCAGCAGTTTTGAGCCGGGGCCAGCTTTCTTT.

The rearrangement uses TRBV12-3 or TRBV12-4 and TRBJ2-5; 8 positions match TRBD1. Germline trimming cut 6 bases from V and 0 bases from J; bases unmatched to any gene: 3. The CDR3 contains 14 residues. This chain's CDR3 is CASSGQGYQETQYF. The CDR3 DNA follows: TGTGCCAGCAGCGGACAGGGTTACCAAGAGACCCAGTACTTC.

The CDR3 is CATSRDRATGQPQHF. In DNA, the CDR3 is TGTGCCACCAGCAGAGATCGAGCTACGGGTCAGCCCCAGCATTTT. V and J are TRBV15 and TRBJ1-5, with D unresolved. The germline V and J ends were trimmed by 0 bases and 6 bases, with 12 bases remaining between them. The germline V gene has CDR1 LNHNV and CDR2 YYDKDF (reference sequence). CDR3 length: 15 amino acids.

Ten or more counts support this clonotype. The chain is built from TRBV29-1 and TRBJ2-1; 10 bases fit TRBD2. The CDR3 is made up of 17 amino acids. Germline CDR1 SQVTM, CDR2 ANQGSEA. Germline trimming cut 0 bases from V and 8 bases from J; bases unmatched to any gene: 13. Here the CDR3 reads CSVEDDRSGGARDEQFF. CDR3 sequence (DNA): TGCAGCGTTGAAGATGACCGGAGCGGGGGGGCCCGGGATGAGCAGTTCTTC.

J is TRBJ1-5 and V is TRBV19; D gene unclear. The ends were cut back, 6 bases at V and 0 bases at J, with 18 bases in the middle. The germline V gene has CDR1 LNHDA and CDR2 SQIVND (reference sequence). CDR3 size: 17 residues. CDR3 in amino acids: CASRPPAPEDSNQPQHF. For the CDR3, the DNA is TGTGCCAGTAGACCACCGGCCCCGGAGGATAGCAATCAGCCCCAGCATTTT.

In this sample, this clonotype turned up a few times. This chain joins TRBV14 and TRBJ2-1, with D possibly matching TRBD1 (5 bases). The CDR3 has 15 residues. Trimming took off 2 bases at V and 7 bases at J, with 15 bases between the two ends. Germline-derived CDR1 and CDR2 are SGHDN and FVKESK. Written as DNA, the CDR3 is TGTGCCAGCAGCCAAACGGGCAGGGATCGAAATGAGCAGTTCTTC. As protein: CASSQTGRDRNEQFF.

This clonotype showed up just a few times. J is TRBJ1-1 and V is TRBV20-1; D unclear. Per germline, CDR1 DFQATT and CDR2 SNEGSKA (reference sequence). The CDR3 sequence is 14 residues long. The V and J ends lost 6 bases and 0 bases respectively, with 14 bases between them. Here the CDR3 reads CSAPVNPMNTEAFF. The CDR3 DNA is TGCAGTGCCCCAGTGAACCCCATGAACACTGAAGCTTTCTTT.

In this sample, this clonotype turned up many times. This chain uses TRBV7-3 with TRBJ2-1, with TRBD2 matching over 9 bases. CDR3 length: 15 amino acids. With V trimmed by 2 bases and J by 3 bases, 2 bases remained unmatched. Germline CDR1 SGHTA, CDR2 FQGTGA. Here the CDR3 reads CASSLGTSRYNEQFF. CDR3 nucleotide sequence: TGTGCCAGCAGCTTAGGGACTAGCCGCTACAATGAGCAGTTCTTC.

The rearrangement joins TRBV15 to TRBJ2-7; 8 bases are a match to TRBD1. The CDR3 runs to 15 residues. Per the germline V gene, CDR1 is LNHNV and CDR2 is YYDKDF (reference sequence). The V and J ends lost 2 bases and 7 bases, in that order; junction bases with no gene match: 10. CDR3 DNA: TGTGCCACCAGCAGAAATAACCAGGGGGCACGGGAGCAGTACTTC. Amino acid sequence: CATSRNNQGAREQYF.

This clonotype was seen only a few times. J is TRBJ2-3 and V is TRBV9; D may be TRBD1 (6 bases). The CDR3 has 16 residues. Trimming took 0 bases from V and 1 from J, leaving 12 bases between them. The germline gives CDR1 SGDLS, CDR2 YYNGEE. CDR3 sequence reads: CASSVVGRGGTDTQYF. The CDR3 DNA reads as TGTGCCAGCAGCGTAGTTGGCAGGGGTGGCACAGATACGCAGTATTTT.

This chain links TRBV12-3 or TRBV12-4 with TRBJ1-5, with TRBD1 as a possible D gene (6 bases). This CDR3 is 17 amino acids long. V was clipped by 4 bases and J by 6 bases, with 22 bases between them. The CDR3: CASSSIQGKGVAQPQHF. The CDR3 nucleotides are TGTGCCAGCAGTTCGATCCAGGGGAAGGGGGTCGCTCAGCCCCAGCATTTT.

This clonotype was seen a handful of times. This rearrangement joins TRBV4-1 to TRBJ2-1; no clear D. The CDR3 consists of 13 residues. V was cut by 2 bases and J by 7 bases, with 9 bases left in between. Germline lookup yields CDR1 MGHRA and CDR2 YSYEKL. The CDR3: CASSQLLDNEQFF. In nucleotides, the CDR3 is TGCGCCAGCAGCCAATTGCTCGATAATGAGCAGTTCTTC.

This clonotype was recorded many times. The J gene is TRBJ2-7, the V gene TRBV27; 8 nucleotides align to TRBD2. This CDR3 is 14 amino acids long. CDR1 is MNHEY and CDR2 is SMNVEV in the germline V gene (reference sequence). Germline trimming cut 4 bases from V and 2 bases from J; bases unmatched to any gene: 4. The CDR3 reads CASSSIAGTYEQYF. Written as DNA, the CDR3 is TGTGCCAGCAGTTCCATAGCGGGGACCTACGAGCAGTACTTC.

The CDR3 region has the DNA TGCAGCGCCCAGCAGGGGGTGGACACCGGGGAGCTGTTTTTT. It yields the protein CSAQQGVDTGELFF. This sequence joins TRBV29-1 and TRBJ2-2; 7 positions agree with TRBD1. CDR1 and CDR2 from the germline V gene are SQVTM and ANQGSEA. The CDR3 has 14 amino acids. Trimming at V came to 7 bases and at J to 3 bases, leaving 8 bases not matched to a gene.

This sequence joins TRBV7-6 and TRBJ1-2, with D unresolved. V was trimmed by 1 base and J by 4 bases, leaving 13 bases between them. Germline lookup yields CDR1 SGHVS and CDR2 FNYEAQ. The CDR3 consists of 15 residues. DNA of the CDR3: TGTGCCAGCAGCTTAGAGCCGGGAGGCTCCTATGGCTACACCTTC. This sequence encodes CASSLEPGGSYGYTF.

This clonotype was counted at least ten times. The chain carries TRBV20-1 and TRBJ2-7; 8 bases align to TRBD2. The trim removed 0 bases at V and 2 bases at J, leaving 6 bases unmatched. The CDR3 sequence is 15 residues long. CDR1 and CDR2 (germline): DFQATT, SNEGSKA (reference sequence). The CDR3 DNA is TGCAGTGCTAGAGATAGTAGCGGGGCTACCTACGAGCAGTACTTC. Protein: CSARDSSGATYEQYF.

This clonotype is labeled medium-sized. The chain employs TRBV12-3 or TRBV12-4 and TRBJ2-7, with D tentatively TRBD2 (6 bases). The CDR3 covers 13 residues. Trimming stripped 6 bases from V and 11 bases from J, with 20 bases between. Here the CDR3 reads CASSPSDFTRKYF. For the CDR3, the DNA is TGTGCCAGCAGCCCTAGCGACTTTACCAGAAAGTACTTC.

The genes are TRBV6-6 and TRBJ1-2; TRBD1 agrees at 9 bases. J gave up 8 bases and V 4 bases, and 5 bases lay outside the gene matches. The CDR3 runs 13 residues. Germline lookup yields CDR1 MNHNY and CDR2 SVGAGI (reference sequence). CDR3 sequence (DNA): TGTGCCAGCAGTTTGGGGACAGGGCAGGGCTACACCTTC. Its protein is CASSLGTGQGYTF.

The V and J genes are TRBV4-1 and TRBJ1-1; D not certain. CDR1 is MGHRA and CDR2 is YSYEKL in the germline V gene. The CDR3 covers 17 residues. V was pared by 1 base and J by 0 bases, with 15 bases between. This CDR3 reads CASSQAFPSVVNTEAFF. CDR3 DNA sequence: TGCGCCAGCAGCCAAGCATTCCCTTCGGTTGTGAACACTGAAGCTTTCTTT.